Below are 30 T cell receptor beta chains sequenced from a single sample in a study of blood T cell repertoires in COVID-19 (dated by TCRdb to 2018 to 2020). To prepare the library, the immunoSEQ multiplex PCR assay was applied. TCRdb stores this immuneACCESS table with in-frame sequences only. Part of the clones is absent; in the studies checked, under half of the shortfall reflects unresolved V genes, and no reason is known for the rest. The sample profile shows 300,000 or so clones; just under 85% of them were found once. Around 3.7% of the sample is taken by the ten largest. The sequenced material came from peripheral blood. The source of these receptors is a woman between 50 and 59 years old with active or convalescent COVID-19.

This sequence joins TRBV5-6 and TRBJ2-1; TRBD2 aligns across 7 bases. V lost 4 bases, J lost 8 bases, and 15 bases stayed unmatched. This CDR3 spans 16 amino acids. Germline V CDR1 and CDR2: SGHDT, YYEEEE. DNA for the CDR3: TGTGCCAGCAGCCCGGTTGGCGGGAGTGCGAGGTATGAGCAGTTCTTC. Its translation: CASSPVGGSARYEQFF.

The chain joins TRBV5-4 to TRBJ2-1; TRBD2 aligns across 10 bases. The CDR3 consists of 15 residues. Germline CDR1 is SGHNT and CDR2 is YYREEE (reference sequence). V trimming: 0 bases; J trimming: 5 bases; junction bases outside the gene matches: 2. This CDR3 reads CASSLGTSGNNEQFF. In DNA, the CDR3 is TGTGCCAGCAGCTTGGGGACTAGCGGTAACAATGAGCAGTTCTTC.

This clone appeared a single time. The chain couples TRBV4-1 to TRBJ2-5; 11 nucleotides line up with TRBD1. The germline gives CDR1 MGHRA, CDR2 YSYEKL. V was pared by 5 bases and J by 5 bases, with 7 bases of the junction left unmatched. The CDR3 totals 15 residues. The chain's CDR3 is CASSSSGTGGETQYF. The CDR3 coding sequence is TGCGCCAGCAGCTCATCCGGGACAGGGGGGGAGACCCAGTACTTC.

The rearrangement joins TRBV7-2 to TRBJ2-5; 7 bases fit TRBD2. This CDR3 contains 15 residues. Losses at the gene ends were 4 bases for V and 0 bases for J; bases not matched to a gene: 5. CDR1 is SGHTA and CDR2 is FQGNSA in the germline V gene. The chain's CDR3 is CASSSGTMYQETQYF. CDR3 bases: TGTGCCAGCAGCTCCGGGACTATGTACCAAGAGACCCAGTACTTC.

This clone appeared a few times. This rearrangement joins TRBV18 to TRBJ1-6; TRBD1 might be the D (5 bases). V shed 6 bases and J shed 7 bases, with 16 bases lying between them. CDR1 KGHSH and CDR2 LQKENI come from the germline V gene. This CDR3 spans 15 amino acids. The CDR3 DNA reads as TGTGCCAGCTCCCCTGCTGGGGGGGAGAATTCACCCCTCCACTTT. This sequence encodes CASSPAGGENSPLHF.

The chain couples TRBV6-2 or TRBV6-3 to TRBJ1-6; 7 nucleotides line up with TRBD1. The CDR3 spans 15 residues. The V gene end was trimmed by 0 bases and the J gene end by 13 bases; junction bases not matched to a gene: 9. The germline CDR1 and CDR2 sequences are MNHEY and SVGEGT. The CDR3 spells CASSYSTGINFPLHF. CDR3 coding DNA: TGTGCCAGCAGTTACTCGACAGGGATCAATTTCCCCCTCCACTTT.

The chain carries TRBV15 and TRBJ2-2; D may be TRBD2 (6 bases). Between the trimmed V and J ends, which lost 0 bases and 5 bases, there was a span of 13 bases. CDR1 is LNHNV, CDR2 YYDKDF, per germline (reference sequence). The CDR3 spans 16 residues. The CDR3 here is CATSRDWGENTGELFF. CDR3 nucleotide sequence: TGTGCCACCAGCAGAGATTGGGGGGAGAATACCGGGGAGCTGTTTTTT.

This clone was observed a handful of times. The chain links TRBV28 to TRBJ1-5; D possibly corresponds to TRBD1 (6 bases). This CDR3 has 15 amino acids. V was cut by 6 bases and J by 6 bases, with 18 bases left in between. Per germline, CDR1 MDHEN and CDR2 SYDVKM. CDR3 residues: CASSSPGQIGQPQHF. CDR3 nucleotide sequence: TGTGCCAGCAGCTCCCCTGGACAGATAGGTCAGCCCCAGCATTTT.

This chain joins TRBV5-1 and TRBJ2-7; 8 bases align to TRBD2. CDR3 length equals 14 residues. Germline V CDR1 and CDR2: SGHRS, YFSETQ. V gave up 2 bases and J gave up 7 bases; unmatched junction bases: 8. The CDR3 sequence is CASSLAGDSWEQYF. The CDR3 region has the DNA TGCGCCAGCAGCTTAGCGGGAGACTCTTGGGAGCAGTACTTC.

The V call is TRBV27, the J call TRBJ2-7; TRBD2 matches 13 bases. The CDR3 totals 18 residues. CDR1 and CDR2 from the germline V gene are MNHEY and SMNVEV (reference sequence). Trimming removed 5 bases from V and 3 bases from J; junction bases left unmatched: 13. The CDR3 region has the DNA TGTGCCAGCAGTCCCCGGGTTGGACTAGCGGGAGTTATCTACGAGCAGTACTTC. It codes for CASSPRVGLAGVIYEQYF.

The rearrangement uses TRBV18 and TRBJ1-1, with a tentative D call TRBD1 (6 bases). Deletions cut 1 base from V and 4 bases from J, with 19 bases between. Germline CDR1 and CDR2: KGHSH and LQKENI. The CDR3 runs 17 residues. The CDR3 DNA is TGTGCCAGCTCACCACGGACAGCCGGAACTGCGGGCACTGAAGCTTTCTTT. Protein sequence: CASSPRTAGTAGTEAFF.

About this clone itself: The sample contains more than one DNA sequence encoding this CDR3. The chain carries TRBV3-1 (or the pseudogene TRBV3-2) and TRBJ2-1, with TRBD2 matching over 7 bases. Trimming took 2 bases from V and 4 from J; bases not matched to a gene: 8. The CDR3 extends over 16 amino acids. Germline lookup yields CDR1 LGHDT and CDR2 YNNKEL (reference sequence). CDR3 amino acids: CASSQPLAGGYNEQFF. CDR3 coding DNA: TGTGCCAGCAGCCAACCACTAGCCGGGGGGTACAATGAGCAGTTCTTC.

The sample holds a few counts of this clone. The chain links TRBV19 to TRBJ1-2; D perhaps matches TRBD1 (5 bases). The CDR3 spans 15 residues. V gave up 3 bases and J gave up 4 bases, with 15 bases separating them. The V gene's germline CDR1 is LNHDA and CDR2 SQIVND (reference sequence). CDR3 DNA: TGTGCCAGTAGTATTTCGACAGTGACCACCTATGGCTACACCTTC. Translation: CASSISTVTTYGYTF.

This chain uses TRBV7-9 with TRBJ1-4, with 8 bases fitting TRBD1. With V trimmed by 2 bases and J by 10 bases, 3 bases remained unmatched. The CDR3 is 13 amino acids. CDR1 SEHNR and CDR2 FQNEAQ come from the germline V gene (reference sequence). DNA for the CDR3: TGTGCCAGCAGCTTAATCCAGGGGGCAAAACTGTTTTTT. Encoded protein: CASSLIQGAKLFF. Filled out from reference TRBV7-9 and TRBJ1-4, the complete variable domain reads DTGVSQNPRHKITKRGQNVTFRCDPISEHNRLYWYRQTLGQGPEFLTYFQNEAQLEKSRLLSDRFSAERPKGSFSTLEIQRTEQGDSAMYLCASSLIQGAKLFFGSGTQLSVL.

This clone was detected only once. The chain couples TRBV19 to TRBJ1-2; D is unresolved. The CDR3 totals 17 residues. V was clipped by 3 bases and J by 2 bases, with 19 bases between them. Germline V CDR1 and CDR2: LNHDA, SQIVND (reference sequence). The CDR3 nucleotides read TGTGCCAGTAGTATCCCAGTTTCGTTCGGACTAAACTATGGCTACACCTTC. This encodes CASSIPVSFGLNYGYTF.

The chain uses TRBV7-9 and TRBJ1-4; TRBD1 agrees at 7 bases. V shed 3 bases, J shed 10 bases, and the junction held 11 bases outside the gene matches. The CDR3 loop spans 15 amino acids. Germline V gene lookup returns CDR1 SEHNR and CDR2 FQNEAQ (reference sequence). CDR3 DNA sequence: TGTGCCAGCAGCTTGGGGGAGGAGGGGGCCCGAAAACTGTTTTTT. This translates into CASSLGEEGARKLFF.

CDR3 bases: TGTGCCAGCAGTTACCGTGCGGGCTTGTACAATGAGCAGTTCTTC. Its translation is CASSYRAGLYNEQFF. This rearrangement joins TRBV6-2 or TRBV6-3 to TRBJ2-1; tentatively, D is TRBD2 (5 bases). Trimming left V 2 bases short and J 4 bases short, with 12 bases between. Germline CDR1 and CDR2: MNHEY and SVGEGT. The CDR3 loop spans 15 amino acids.

V and J are TRBV6-5 and TRBJ2-7; 7 positions agree with TRBD1. Germline V gene data show CDR1 as MNHEY and CDR2 as SVGAGI. The CDR3 has 14 residues. V lost 6 bases and J lost 2; bases outside the gene matches: 7. CDR3 loop: CASRPGTVTYEQYF. Written as DNA, the CDR3 is TGTGCCAGCAGGCCCGGGACAGTGACCTACGAGCAGTACTTC.

V usage is TRBV3-1 (or the pseudogene TRBV3-2) and J usage is TRBJ2-7; the match to TRBD2 covers 13 bases. The CDR3 spans 16 residues. The V gene end was trimmed by 4 bases and the J gene end by 2 bases; junction bases not matched to a gene: 5. Germline CDR1 LGHDT, CDR2 YNNKEL (reference sequence). The CDR3 spells CASSRSGLAGAYEQYF. CDR3 DNA sequence: TGTGCCAGCAGCCGATCTGGACTAGCGGGGGCCTACGAGCAGTACTTC.

The chain couples TRBV21-1 to TRBJ1-4. TRBV21-1 is a pseudogene locus. The CDR3 contains 15 residues. The CDR3 sequence: CASSKRGDREEKLFF. The CDR3 bases are TGTGCCAGCAGCAAACGGGGCGACCGGGAGGAAAAACTGTTTTTT.

The rearrangement links TRBV20-1 to TRBJ2-5; TRBD2 is a possible D gene (6 bases). This CDR3 is 13 amino acids long. Germline CDR1 reads DFQATT; CDR2 reads SNEGSKA (reference sequence). Trimming left V 3 bases short and J 2 bases short, with 10 bases between. Here the CDR3 DNA reads TGCAGTGCTAGTGGGGCGGGACAAGAGACCCAGTACTTC. Protein sequence: CSASGAGQETQYF.

The rearrangement links TRBV28 to TRBJ1-5; maybe TRBD1 (5 bases). The V end lost 3 bases, the J end lost 7 bases, and 19 bases lay between the germline ends. CDR1 is MDHEN and CDR2 is SYDVKM in the germline V gene. The CDR3 is 16 amino acids. CDR3 amino acids: CASSFPPVGGGQPQHF. The CDR3 coding sequence is TGTGCCAGCAGTTTCCCCCCGGTGGGGGGTGGACAGCCCCAGCATTTT.

This chain joins TRBV9 and TRBJ2-3; TRBD2 matches at 11 bases. The length of the CDR3 is 15 residues. V shed 6 bases and J 5 bases; nucleotides not matched to a gene: 8. Germline V CDR1 and CDR2: SGDLS, YYNGEE. The CDR3 sequence: CASTLAGGPRDTQYF. For the CDR3, the DNA is TGTGCCAGCACCCTAGCGGGAGGCCCCCGAGATACGCAGTATTTT.

This clone was recorded once. The chain uses TRBV18 and TRBJ2-7, with D perhaps TRBD2 (5 bases). The germline V and J ends were trimmed by 0 bases and 6 bases, with 15 bases remaining between them. Germline V gives CDR1 KGHSH, CDR2 LQKENI. This CDR3 has 15 residues. Here the CDR3 reads CASSPPSGIWPEQYF. Here the CDR3 DNA reads TGTGCCAGCTCACCACCGTCCGGGATTTGGCCCGAGCAGTACTTC.

This chain uses TRBV11-1 with TRBJ2-1; 8 nucleotides align to TRBD1. CDR1 and CDR2 (germline): SGHAT, FQDESV (reference sequence). The CDR3 totals 16 residues. The V and J ends lost 0 bases and 7 bases, in that order; junction bases with no gene match: 8. The CDR3 reads CASSLARGQGTNEQFF. In DNA form, the CDR3 reads TGTGCCAGCAGCTTAGCCCGAGGACAGGGAACGAATGAGCAGTTCTTC. The entire variable domain, with the rest obtained from reference TRBV11-1 and TRBJ2-1, is as follows: EAEVAQSPRYKITEKSQAVAFWCDPISGHATLYWYRQILGQGPELLVQFQDESVVDDSQLPKDRFSAERLKGVDSTLKIQPAELGDSAMYLCASSLARGQGTNEQFFGPGTRLTVL.

The chain has TRBV7-8 and TRBJ1-1, with D unresolved. CDR3 length equals 13 residues. V lost 2 bases, J lost 2 bases, and 6 bases lay in between. Germline assignment: CDR1 SGHVS and CDR2 FQNEAQ. The CDR3 sequence: CASSLSLNTEAFF. The DNA for the CDR3 is TGTGCCAGCAGCTTATCGCTAAACACTGAAGCTTTCTTT.

The rearrangement uses TRBV24-1 and TRBJ2-1; 10 nucleotides align to TRBD2. The CDR3 is made up of 16 amino acids. The germline V gene has CDR1 KGHDR and CDR2 SFDVKD. The ends lost 4 bases at V and 4 bases at J; junction bases unmatched: 6. The CDR3 nucleotides are TGTGCCACCAGTGAAACCTTAGCGGGAGGTTACAATGAGCAGTTCTTC. Its translation: CATSETLAGGYNEQFF.

This CDR3 reads CASSSGQDRSTDTQYF. The CDR3 DNA follows: TGTGCCAGCAGCTCGGGACAGGACCGTAGCACAGATACGCAGTATTTT. The J gene is TRBJ2-3, the V gene TRBV5-4, with 8 nucleotides matching TRBD1. With V trimmed by 3 bases and J by 0 bases, 6 bases remained unmatched. CDR1 is SGHNT and CDR2 is YYREEE in the germline V gene (reference sequence). This CDR3 spans 16 amino acids.

The chain carries TRBV7-3 and TRBJ2-2; 13 bases align to TRBD2. Germline lookup yields CDR1 SGHTA and CDR2 FQGTGA. CDR3 length equals 16 residues. The junction had 4 bases not matched to a gene; V was cut back by 8 bases and J by 1 base. CDR3: CASAGTSGVNTGELFF. As DNA, the CDR3 is TGTGCCAGCGCCGGGACTAGCGGGGTGAACACCGGGGAGCTGTTTTTT.

This clone came up a few times. V gene TRBV7-2 combines with J gene TRBJ1-5; D is unclear. Trimming stripped 1 base from V and 6 bases from J, with 13 bases between. CDR1 SGHTA and CDR2 FQGNSA come from the germline V gene. The CDR3 is made up of 15 amino acids. The CDR3 loop reads CASSLDSLRSQPQHF. DNA for the CDR3: TGTGCCAGCAGCTTAGATTCTTTGAGGAGTCAGCCCCAGCATTTT.